This TCR beta chain was sequenced during a study of blood T cell repertoires in COVID-19 (TCRdb year 2020). Concerning the study at large: Samples covering the acute and convalescent phases of COVID-19 were provided by collaborators in the United States, Italy and Spain. The prospective study material was composed of cDNA or gDNA derived from T cells, B-cell-depleted T cells, or PBMCs. Deeply sampled blood TCRbeta repertoires from subjects exposed to, actively infected with, or recovered from COVID-19 were included in the dataset. The repertoires were released in a freely available public database intended as a resource for research on the immune response to SARS-CoV-2. The samples were drawn from two sources: the first 160 participants of the ongoing ImmuneRACE study, and over 950 subjects contributed by 6 global collaborators. A de-identified subject ID, COVID-19 status, age in years and sex were almost always included in the sample metadata. Where available, HLA class I and class II types were taken from metadata supplied by the sample provider and were not determined by assay-based typing. What the study reported, not specific to this receptor: How much clinical and demographic metadata was included differed by source and by participant, and the metadata was provided uncurated.

TCRbeta CDR3 regions were amplified from genomic DNA using the immunoSEQ Assay, a bias-controlled multiplex PCR. As for how the authors treated the data: The number of nucleated cells in each sample was estimated by amplification of reference gene primers within the assay. To quantify the absolute abundance of each unique TCRbeta CDR3 rearrangement, sequence reads were collapsed and filtered. Productive Simpson clonality was computed per sample as the square root of Simpson's diversity index over productive rearrangements. TCRdb retrieved this table from immuneACCESS and kept in-frame rearrangements only. Not all clones are present; in checked studies, unresolved V genes account for under half, and no reason is known for the remainder. That table gives V, J and clone size, and the DNA gave D and trimming. This sample gives roughly 120,000 clones in total; approximately 84% of them show up just once. Of the sample, around 7.6% is held by the ten largest clones.

CDR1 and CDR2 (MNHEY, SVGAGI) derive from the germline V gene. The CDR3 runs 14 amino acids, cysteine and phenylalanine included. Solely the CDR3 DNA is kept, with 42 bases framed from the first base. For this chain, trimming is 2 bases at the V end and 6 bases at the J end, and the number of junction bases without a gene match is 6. Whole blood was collected in K2EDTA tubes by collaborating institutions according to the institutions' own protocols. For TCRbeta analysis, collaborators shipped samples as frozen whole blood, isolated PBMCs, or DNA extracted from either of those sample types. Of note for this clone: No cognate antigen has been identified for it. There are no base qualities to consult, and no much larger clone falls within one base.

Material: peripheral blood. The clonotype comes from a man aged 65-85 years with active or convalescent COVID-19. The chain is encoded by TRBV6-5 joined to TRBJ1-1, with 7 bases matching TRBD1. The bases read TGTGCCAGCAGTTACCTACAGGGGACAGCTGAAGCTTTCTTT. It translates to CASSYLQGTAEAFF.